These 9 T cell receptor beta chains were sequenced from one sample in a study of T cell responses to AZD1222 COVID-19 vaccine. Sequencing used immunoSEQ multiplex PCR; TCRdb keeps in-frame clones, though not all of them. The table includes approximately 120,000 clones, about 88% detected once. Sequencing was performed on peripheral blood, taken on day 0 of AZD1222 vaccination. The receptors shown here come from an adult in good health.

This chain connects TRBV18 to TRBJ1-2; D is possibly TRBD1 (5 bases). Germline-derived CDR1 and CDR2 are KGHSH and LQKENI. Deletions cut 3 bases from V and 5 bases from J, with 13 bases between. The CDR3 runs to 14 residues. This CDR3 is CASSPVTGPYGYTF. The CDR3 DNA sequence: TGTGCCAGCTCACCGGTCACAGGACCTTATGGCTACACCTTC.

The J gene is TRBJ2-1, the V gene TRBV4-3; perhaps TRBD2 as D (6 bases). CDR1 LGHNA and CDR2 YSLEER come from the germline V gene. The CDR3 consists of 13 residues. With 1 base removed from V and 10 bases from J, the gap between germline ends came to 11 bases. The CDR3 spells CASSQALRGEQFF. The CDR3 DNA sequence: TGCGCCAGCAGCCAAGCCCTTCGGGGGGAGCAGTTCTTC.

The chain joins TRBV30 to TRBJ2-3, with a tentative D call TRBD2 (6 bases). The CDR3 extends over 14 amino acids. Germline-derived CDR1 and CDR2 are GTSNPN and SVGIG (reference sequence). The V and J ends lost 4 bases and 2 bases respectively, with 13 bases between them. The CDR3 coding sequence is TGTGCCTGGAAAAGCGGAGGGAACACAGATACGCAGTATTTT. The encoded protein is CAWKSGGNTDTQYF.

This sequence joins TRBV7-3 and TRBJ2-3; 13 bases are shared with TRBD2. Germline V gene lookup returns CDR1 SGHTA and CDR2 FQGTGA. With 3 bases clipped from V and 0 bases from J, the junction kept 9 bases outside the gene matches. The CDR3 loop spans 19 amino acids. CDR3 coding DNA: TGTGCCAGCAGCTTCCGGACTAGCGGGAGTACAACTAGCACAGATACGCAGTATTTT. It translates to CASSFRTSGSTTSTDTQYF.

The V call is TRBV20-1, the J call TRBJ2-1, with unresolved D. This CDR3 has 11 residues. Per germline, CDR1 DFQATT and CDR2 SNEGSKA (reference sequence). Trimming took 6 bases from V and 9 from J, leaving 12 bases between them. The CDR3 protein is CSAAYNVEQFF. CDR3 bases: TGCAGTGCAGCCTATAACGTTGAGCAGTTCTTC.

The V and J genes are TRBV7-9 and TRBJ2-3; D unresolved. Germline CDR1 SEHNR, CDR2 FQNEAQ (reference sequence). The CDR3 spans 13 residues. V was clipped by 3 bases and J by 2 bases, with 6 bases between them. This chain's CDR3 is CASSLAATDTQYF. CDR3 nucleotides: TGTGCCAGCAGCTTGGCGGCCACAGATACGCAGTATTTT.

This clone has a handful of counts. The J gene is TRBJ1-1, the V gene TRBV12-5; D gene uncertain. Germline CDR1 LGHNT, CDR2 FRNRAP. The CDR3 consists of 11 residues. Trimming cost V 4 bases and J 5 bases, with 5 bases left between them. The CDR3 coding sequence is TGTGCTAGTGGTTGGGATACTGAAGCTTTCTTT. It codes for CASGWDTEAFF.

The gene calls are TRBV18 and TRBJ1-2; tentatively, D is TRBD1 (5 bases). Germline CDR1 is KGHSH and CDR2 is LQKENI. The V end lost 3 bases, the J end lost 6 bases, and 11 bases lay between the germline ends. This CDR3 contains 13 residues. The CDR3 is CASSPGGNDGYTF. The CDR3 DNA reads as TGTGCCAGCTCACCTGGGGGTAATGATGGCTACACCTTC.

The rearrangement links TRBV6-5 to TRBJ1-1; D is unresolved. The CDR3 runs to 14 residues. The V and J ends lost 2 bases and 2 bases respectively, with 9 bases between them. CDR1 and CDR2 (germline): MNHEY, SVGAGI. The CDR3 loop reads CASSYTGSNTEAFF. The CDR3, as DNA: TGTGCCAGCAGTTACACGGGCTCCAACACTGAAGCTTTCTTT.